This section outlines one TCR beta chain sequence together with its context. Its cognate antigen is unknown. V was trimmed by 1 base and J by 4 bases, leaving 10 bases between them. Germline assignment: CDR1 SEHNR and CDR2 FQNEAQ (reference sequence). This CDR3 has 15 amino acids. TCRdb's table, derived via immunoSEQ multiplex PCR, lists solely in-frame clones and lacks some. Here the sample spans 29,000 or so clones, about 89% being singletons. The data stem from a study of chemoradiotherapy in HPV16-positive cancers. Study-level points and caveats: For HPV16-positive patients, expanding HPV-responsive T cells associated with longer recurrence-free survival. Candidate HPV-specific clones and E7-related TCR motifs grew in tumor during treatment. The functional HPV-specific definition rests on just two HPV16-positive patients.

The material sequenced was blood, taken from a patient who underwent chemoradiotherapy. This sequence originates from a human donor with HPV-associated anogenital cancer. The chain joins TRBV7-9 to TRBJ1-4; the D gene is possibly TRBD1 (6 bases). In nucleotides, the CDR3 is TGTGCCAGCAGCTTAGAGACAGGACTTAATGAAAAACTGTTTTTT. Amino acid sequence: CASSLETGLNEKLFF.